One and the same sample provided the 5 T cell receptor beta chains below, sequenced in a study of T cell changes during pregnancy in multiple sclerosis. Method: immunoSEQ multiplex PCR; TCRdb's copy keeps in-frame clones and lacks some. The table lists 72,000 or so clones, just over 90% of them singletons. The sample was peripheral blood, taken in the second trimester of pregnancy. The receptors come from a female donor with multiple sclerosis, enrolled in a pregnancy study.

V and J are TRBV13 and TRBJ1-2; D is undetermined. Per germline, CDR1 PRHDT and CDR2 FYEKMQ (reference sequence). The V end was cut by 5 bases, the J end by 3 bases, with 16 bases between. This CDR3 comprises 15 residues. DNA of the CDR3: TGTGCCAGCAGCACGAGGACGGAGCGGGACTATGGCTACACCTTC. Encoded protein: CASSTRTERDYGYTF.

The rearrangement uses TRBV11-2 and TRBJ1-6; 10 bases are a match to TRBD1. With 5 bases clipped from V and 9 bases from J, the junction kept 10 bases outside the gene matches. The V gene's germline CDR1 is SGHAT and CDR2 FQNNGV. CDR3 size: 16 residues. This CDR3 reads CASSNRDRGRASPLHF. CDR3 sequence (DNA): TGTGCCAGCAGCAACCGGGACAGGGGTCGTGCTTCACCCCTCCACTTT.

This clone was recorded only once. The rearrangement links TRBV6-5 to TRBJ2-1; TRBD1 matches 7 bases. CDR3 length equals 15 residues. Looked up from germline, CDR1 is MNHEY and CDR2 is SVGAGI. J lost 7 bases, V lost 3 bases, and 9 bases had no gene match. The CDR3 nucleotides are TGTGCCAGCAGTTATCCAGGATTCAGGGGGAATGAGCAGTTCTTC. Its protein product is CASSYPGFRGNEQFF.

The chain combines TRBV14 with TRBJ2-5; D might be TRBD1 (6 bases). The V end was cut by 2 bases, the J end by 5 bases, with 15 bases between. Germline V gives CDR1 SGHDN, CDR2 FVKESK. The CDR3 has 15 amino acids. The CDR3 DNA reads TGTGCCAGCAGCCAATCGCAGGGGCGAACGGAGACCCAGTACTTC. The encoded protein is CASSQSQGRTETQYF.

The V gene is TRBV5-1, the J gene TRBJ1-5; 11 nucleotides align to TRBD1. The germline CDR1 and CDR2 sequences are SGHRS and YFSETQ. The CDR3 consists of 18 residues. Trimming at V came to 0 bases and at J to 0 bases, leaving 5 bases not matched to a gene. As DNA, the CDR3 is TGCGCCAGCAGCTTGGGGACAGGGGGCGATTATAGCAATCAGCCCCAGCATTTT. Encoded protein: CASSLGTGGDYSNQPQHF.